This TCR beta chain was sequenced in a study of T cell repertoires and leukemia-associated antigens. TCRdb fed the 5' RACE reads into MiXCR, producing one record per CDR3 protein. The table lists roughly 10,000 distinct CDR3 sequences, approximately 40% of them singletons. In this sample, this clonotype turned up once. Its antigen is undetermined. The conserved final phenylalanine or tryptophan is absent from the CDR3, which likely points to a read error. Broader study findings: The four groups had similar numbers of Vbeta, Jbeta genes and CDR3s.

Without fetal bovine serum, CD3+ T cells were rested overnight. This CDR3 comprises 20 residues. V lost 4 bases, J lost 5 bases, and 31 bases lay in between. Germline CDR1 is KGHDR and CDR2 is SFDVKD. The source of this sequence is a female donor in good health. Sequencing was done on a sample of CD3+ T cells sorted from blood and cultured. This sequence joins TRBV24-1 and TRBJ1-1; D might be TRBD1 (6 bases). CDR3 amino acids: CATSEFRKTGPFAGFTEAFS. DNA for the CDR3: TGTGCCACCAGTGAATTTCGGAAGACAGGCCCATTTGCAGGTTTTACTGAAGCTTTCTCT.